A single T cell receptor beta chain is shown here with its context. This specimen belongs to a study of T cell responses to AZD1222 COVID-19 vaccine. This CDR3 region has 12 residues. The V and J ends lost 6 bases and 3 bases respectively, with 9 bases between them. Looked up from germline, CDR1 is SNHLY and CDR2 is FYNNEI. Here immunoSEQ multiplex PCR was the method, and the copy in TCRdb shows in-frame clones only, minus some. The table includes about 180,000 clones, roughly 88% detected once. J is TRBJ2-7 and V is TRBV2; maybe TRBD1 (5 bases). The clonotype was recovered from an adult who received the AZD1222 COVID-19 vaccine. The source material was peripheral blood, sampled 28 days after the second AZD1222 dose. This CDR3 reads CASSRDSYEQYF. The CDR3 DNA is TGTGCCAGCAGCCGCGACAGCTACGAGCAGTACTTC.